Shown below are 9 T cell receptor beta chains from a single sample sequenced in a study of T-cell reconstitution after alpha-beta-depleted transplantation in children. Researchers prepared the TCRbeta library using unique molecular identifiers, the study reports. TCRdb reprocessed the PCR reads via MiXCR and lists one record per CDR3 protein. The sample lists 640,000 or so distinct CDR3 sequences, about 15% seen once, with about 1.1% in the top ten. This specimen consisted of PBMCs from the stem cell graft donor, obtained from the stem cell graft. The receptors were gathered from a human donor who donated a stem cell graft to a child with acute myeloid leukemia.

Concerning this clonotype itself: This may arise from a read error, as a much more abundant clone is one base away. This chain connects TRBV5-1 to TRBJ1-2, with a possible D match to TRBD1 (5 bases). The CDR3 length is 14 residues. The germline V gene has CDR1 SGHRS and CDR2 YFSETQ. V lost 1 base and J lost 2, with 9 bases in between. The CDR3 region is CASSLWQGNYGYTF. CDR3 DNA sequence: TGCGCCAGCAGCTTGTGGCAGGGCAACTATGGCTACACCTTC.

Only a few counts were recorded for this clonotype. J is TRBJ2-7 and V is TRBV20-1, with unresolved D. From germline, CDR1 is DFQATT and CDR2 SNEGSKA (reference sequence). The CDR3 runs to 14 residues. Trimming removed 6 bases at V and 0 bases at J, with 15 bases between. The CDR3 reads CSAGTRLSSYEQYV. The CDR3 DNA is TGCAGTGCCGGAACCAGATTATCCTCCTACGAGCAGTACGTC.

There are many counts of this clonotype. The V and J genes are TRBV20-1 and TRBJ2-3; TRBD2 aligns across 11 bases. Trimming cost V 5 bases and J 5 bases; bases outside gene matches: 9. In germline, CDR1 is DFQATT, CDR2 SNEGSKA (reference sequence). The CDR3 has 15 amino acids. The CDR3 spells CSAGLAGGPKDTQYF. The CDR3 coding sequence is TGCAGTGCTGGCTTAGCGGGGGGGCCTAAAGATACGCAGTATTTT.

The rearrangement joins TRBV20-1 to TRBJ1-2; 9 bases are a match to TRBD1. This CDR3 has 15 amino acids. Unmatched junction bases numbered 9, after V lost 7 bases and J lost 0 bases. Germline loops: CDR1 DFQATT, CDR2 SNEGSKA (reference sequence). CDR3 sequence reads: CSVPGQGSPNYGYTF. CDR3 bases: TGCAGTGTTCCGGGACAGGGCTCCCCTAACTATGGCTACACCTTC.

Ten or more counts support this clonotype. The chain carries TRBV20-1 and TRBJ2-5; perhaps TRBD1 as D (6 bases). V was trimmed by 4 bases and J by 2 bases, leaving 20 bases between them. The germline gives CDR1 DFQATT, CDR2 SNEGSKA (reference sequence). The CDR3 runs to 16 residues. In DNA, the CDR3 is TGCAGTGCTATTGCGTACCAGGACAGCCAACAAGAGACCCAGTACTTC. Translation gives CSAIAYQDSQQETQYF.

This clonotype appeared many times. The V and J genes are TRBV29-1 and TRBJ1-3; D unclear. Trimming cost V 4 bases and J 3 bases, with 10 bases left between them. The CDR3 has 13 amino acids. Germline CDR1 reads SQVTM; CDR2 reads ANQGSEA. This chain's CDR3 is CSVVTVGGNTIYF. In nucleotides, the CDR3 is TGCAGCGTTGTAACGGTCGGTGGAAACACCATATATTTT. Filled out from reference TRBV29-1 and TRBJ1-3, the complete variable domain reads SAVISQKPSRDICQRGTSLTIQCQVDSQVTMMFWYRQQPGQSLTLIATANQGSEATYESGFVIDKFPISRPNLTFSTLTVSNMSPEDSSIYLCSVVTVGGNTIYFGEGSWLTVV.

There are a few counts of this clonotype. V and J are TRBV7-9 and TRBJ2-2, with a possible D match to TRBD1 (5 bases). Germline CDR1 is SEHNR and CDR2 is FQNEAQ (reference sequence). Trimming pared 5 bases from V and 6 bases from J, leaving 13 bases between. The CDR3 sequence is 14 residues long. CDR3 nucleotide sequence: TGTGCCAGCAGCGCAGGGTTAACGCCCGGGGAGCTGTTTTTT. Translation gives CASSAGLTPGELFF. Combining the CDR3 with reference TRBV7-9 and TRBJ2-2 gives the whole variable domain DTGVSQNPRHKITKRGQNVTFRCDPISEHNRLYWYRQTLGQGPEFLTYFQNEAQLEKSRLLSDRFSAERPKGSFSTLEIQRTEQGDSAMYLCASSAGLTPGELFFGEGSRLTVL.

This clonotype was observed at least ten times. The CDR3: CSARDFRGSSSGQYF. CDR3 nucleotide sequence: TGCAGTGCTAGAGATTTTCGGGGTTCGTCAAGCGGGCAGTACTTC. The chain links TRBV20-1 to TRBJ2-7; the D gene is possibly TRBD2 (5 bases). The V gene lost 0 bases and the J gene lost 9 bases, with 21 bases spanning the gap. Germline V CDR1 and CDR2: DFQATT, SNEGSKA (reference sequence). The CDR3 has 15 residues.

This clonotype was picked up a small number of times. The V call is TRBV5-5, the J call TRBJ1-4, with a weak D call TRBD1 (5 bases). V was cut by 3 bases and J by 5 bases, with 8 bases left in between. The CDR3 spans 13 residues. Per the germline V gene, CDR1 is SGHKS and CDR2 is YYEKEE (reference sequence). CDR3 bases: TGTGCCAGCAGCTGGGGGAGCAATGAAAAACTGTTTTTT. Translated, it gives CASSWGSNEKLFF.